This is a list of T cell receptor beta chains from one sample in a study of blood T cell repertoires in COVID-19. The data were produced by immunoSEQ multiplex PCR, yet TCRdb's version contains in-frame clones alone and is incomplete. The sample records fewer than 350,000 clones, 70% to 90% being singletons. The source material was peripheral blood. All receptors derive from a woman in her 30s with COVID-19, enrolled during active disease. CDR3s include the opening cysteine and the closing phenylalanine or tryptophan.

>TRBV4-2
CASSQGRGREAFF
>TRBV24-1
CATSDRKTSGGADTQYF
>TRBV28
CASSFFRSPLHF
>TRBV28
CASRKRQGYQPQHF
>TRBV9
CASSVEGGTGELFF
>TRBV6-5
CASSPGTESSPLHF
>TRBV19
CASQKAGGYGYTF
>TRBV11-2
CASSWTGRDTGELFF
>TRBV24-1
CATKGLTRTYEQYF
>TRBV28
CASRGRGGSYNSPLHF
>TRBV10-2
CASSVGSGYTF
>TRBV5-5
CASSLVGGRTGELFF
>TRBV4-3
CASSHTRGIEAFF
>TRBV3-1/TRBV3-2
CASSQSGLASYNEQFF
>TRBV11-1
CASSPGWGTRSEAFF
>TRBV7-9
CASARGQTLGEKLFF
>TRBV5-4
CASSSDPTEGYSPLHF
>TRBV30
CAWMGGALSGELFF
>TRBV9
CASSVGPGEDTGELFF
>TRBV15
CATSRLGAGQPQHF
>TRBV6-1
CASSETPRGSLGTEAFF
>TRBV5-1
CASSLAGSVGYEQYF
>TRBV6-1
CASSDWGDGYGYTF
>TRBV11-3
CASSFVGSGGEYEQYF
>TRBV6-6
CASSPGQRYTF
>TRBV24-1
CATAEGSNYGYTF
>TRBV7-9
CASSTRSGSYEQYF
>TRBV29-1
CSAYLYEKLFF
>TRBV7-9
CASIQGDVPNQPQHF